Detailed here is one TCR beta chain. No cognate antigen has been identified for it. Base qualities were left out, and no much larger clone turns up one base away. The meaning of the sample's treatment or condition label: in vitro stimulation with specific CMV peptide epitopes to enrich CMV-specific T cells. This sample was sequenced with an Illumina HiSeq 1500. TCRdb trimmed public reads at Q25 via fastp, called clones via MiXCR and kept in-frame beta chains. Each entry merges the rows of one CDR3 protein and shows their most common DNA and genes. The sample records just under 500,000 distinct CDR3 sequences, more than 30% of which are singletons. Together, the top ten hold roughly 17% of the sample. Sequences SEHNR (CDR1) and FQNEAQ (CDR2) are obtained from the germline V gene (reference sequence). The CDR3 has 14 amino acids, counting the end cysteine and phenylalanine. Only the CDR3 DNA is retained, 42 bases long and in frame from the first base. Cut back by 5 bases and 4 bases, the V and J ends lie 14 bases apart.

This sample was included in a study of T cell repertoires in cytomegalovirus infection (dated by TCRdb to the late 2010s). As for the study more broadly: Alongside well-studied HLA-B-restricted epitopes, the peptide stimulations were aimed at recently identified HLA-C-restricted CMV epitopes, whose presentation resists viral immunomodulation. Because public TCR beta signatures pointed to carriage of CMV infection together with the matching HLA type, the HLA type of each donor mattered for the analysis. Summary of the overall study and its limitations: The ex vivo response was dominated by HLA-C-restricted CMV-specific TCR beta clonotypes, which also provided the single most frequent clonotype in two of eight donors. Cumulative frequency of public TCR beta family members discriminated carriers of CMV infection plus the relevant HLA type in this cohort and an independent approximately 340-donor cohort.

The origin of this receptor is a human donor in good health (CMV status not recorded). Some clones in this sample may be carry-over from other donors' samples. Rearrangement joined TRBV7-9 to TRBJ2-5; the D match is possibly TRBD1 or TRBD2, with 6 bases aligned in each. The sample in question was cultured PBMCs, obtained from culture after CMV antigen stimulation. The bases read TGTGCCAGCAGCCGGGGGCCGGCGAGAGAGACCCAGTACTTC. The encoded protein is CASSRGPARETQYF.